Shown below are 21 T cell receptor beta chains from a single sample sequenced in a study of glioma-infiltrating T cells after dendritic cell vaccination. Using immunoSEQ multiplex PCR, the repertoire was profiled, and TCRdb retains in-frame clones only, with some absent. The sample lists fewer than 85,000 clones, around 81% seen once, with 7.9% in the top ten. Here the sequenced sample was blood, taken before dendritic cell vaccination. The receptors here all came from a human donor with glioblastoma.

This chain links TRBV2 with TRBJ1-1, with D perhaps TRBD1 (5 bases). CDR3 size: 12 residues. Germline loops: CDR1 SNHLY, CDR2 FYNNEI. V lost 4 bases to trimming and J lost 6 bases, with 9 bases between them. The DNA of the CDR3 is TGTGCCAGCAGTGGACAGCTCCCTGAAGCTTTCTTT. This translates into CASSGQLPEAFF.

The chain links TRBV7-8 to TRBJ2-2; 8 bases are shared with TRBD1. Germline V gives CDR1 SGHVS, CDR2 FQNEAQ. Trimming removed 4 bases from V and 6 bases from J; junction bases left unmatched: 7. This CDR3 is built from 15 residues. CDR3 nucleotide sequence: TGTGCCAGCAGCTCCGAGGACAGGGTTTCCGGGGAGCTGTTTTTT. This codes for CASSSEDRVSGELFF.

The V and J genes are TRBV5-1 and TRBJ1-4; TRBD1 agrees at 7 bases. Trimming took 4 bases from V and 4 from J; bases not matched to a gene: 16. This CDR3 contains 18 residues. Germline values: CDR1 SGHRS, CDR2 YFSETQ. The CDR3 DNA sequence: TGCGCCAGCAGCCCCGTTGAAGGGGGCGATCAGGGTAATGAAAAACTGTTTTTT. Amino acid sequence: CASSPVEGGDQGNEKLFF.

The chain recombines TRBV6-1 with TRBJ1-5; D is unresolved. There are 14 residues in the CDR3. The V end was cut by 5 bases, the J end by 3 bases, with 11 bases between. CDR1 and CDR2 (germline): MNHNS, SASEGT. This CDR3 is CASSRDTYNQPQHF. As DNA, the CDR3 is TGTGCCAGCAGTCGCGACACCTACAATCAGCCCCAGCATTTT.

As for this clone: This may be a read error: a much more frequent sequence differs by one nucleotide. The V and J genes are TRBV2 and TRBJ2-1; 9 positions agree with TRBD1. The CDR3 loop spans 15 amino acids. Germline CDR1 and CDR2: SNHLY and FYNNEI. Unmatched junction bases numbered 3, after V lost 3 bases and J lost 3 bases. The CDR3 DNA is TGTGCCAGCAGTGAGTCGACAGGGGGCTACAATGAGCAGTTCTTC. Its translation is CASSESTGGYNEQFF.

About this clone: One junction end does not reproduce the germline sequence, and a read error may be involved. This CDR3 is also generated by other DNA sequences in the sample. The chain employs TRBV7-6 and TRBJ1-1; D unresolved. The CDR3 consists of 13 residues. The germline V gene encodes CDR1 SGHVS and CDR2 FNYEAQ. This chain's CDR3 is CASSLVENTEAFF. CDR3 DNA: TGTGCTAGCAGCTTAGTAGAAAACACTGAAGCTTTCTTT.

The CDR3 nucleotides read TGTGCCAGCAGCGTAGAGAGGGGGGGGGACACTGAAGCTTTCTTT. It is translated as CASSVERGGDTEAFF. The chain couples TRBV9 to TRBJ1-1; D perhaps matches TRBD1 (6 bases). V gave up 0 bases and J gave up 3 bases, with 12 bases separating them. Germline V lookup: CDR1 SGDLS, CDR2 YYNGEE. The CDR3 extends over 15 amino acids.

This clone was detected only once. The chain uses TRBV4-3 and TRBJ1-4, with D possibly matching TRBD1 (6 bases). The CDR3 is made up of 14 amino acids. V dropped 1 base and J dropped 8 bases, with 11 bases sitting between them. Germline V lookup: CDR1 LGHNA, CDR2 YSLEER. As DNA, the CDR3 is TGCGCCAGCAGCCAAGCCCAGGGGACGGAAAAACTGTTTTTT. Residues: CASSQAQGTEKLFF.

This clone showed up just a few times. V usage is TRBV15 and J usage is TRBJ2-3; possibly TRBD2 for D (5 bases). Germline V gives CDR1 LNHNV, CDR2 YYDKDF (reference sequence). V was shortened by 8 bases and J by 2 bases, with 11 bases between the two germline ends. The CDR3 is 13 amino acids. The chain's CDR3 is CATLTTTTDTQYF. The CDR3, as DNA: TGTGCCACCCTTACGACTACCACAGATACGCAGTATTTT.

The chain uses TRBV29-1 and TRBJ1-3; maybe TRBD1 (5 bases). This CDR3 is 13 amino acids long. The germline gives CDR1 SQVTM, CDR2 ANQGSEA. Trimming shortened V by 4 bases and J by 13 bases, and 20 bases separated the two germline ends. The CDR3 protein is CSVALNWRGRIYF. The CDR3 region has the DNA TGCAGCGTTGCCCTAAACTGGAGGGGCCGTATATATTTT.

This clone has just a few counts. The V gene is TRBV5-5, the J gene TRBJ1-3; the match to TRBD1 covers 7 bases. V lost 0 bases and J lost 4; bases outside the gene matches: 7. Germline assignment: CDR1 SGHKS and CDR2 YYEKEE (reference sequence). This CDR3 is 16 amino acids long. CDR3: CASSLGQGTTGNTIYF. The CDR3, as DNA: TGTGCCAGCAGCTTGGGACAGGGCACTACCGGAAACACCATATATTTT.

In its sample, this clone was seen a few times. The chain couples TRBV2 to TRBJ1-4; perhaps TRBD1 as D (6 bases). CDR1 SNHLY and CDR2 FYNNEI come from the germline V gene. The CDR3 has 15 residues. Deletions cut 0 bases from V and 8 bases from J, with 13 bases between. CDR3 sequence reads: CASSEAGRGGEKLFF. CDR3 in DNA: TGTGCCAGCAGTGAAGCAGGCAGGGGTGGCGAAAAACTGTTTTTT.

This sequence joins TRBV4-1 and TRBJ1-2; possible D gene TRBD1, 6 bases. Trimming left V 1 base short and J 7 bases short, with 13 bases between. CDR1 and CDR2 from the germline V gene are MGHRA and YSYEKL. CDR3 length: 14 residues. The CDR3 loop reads CASSQGPGVSGYTF. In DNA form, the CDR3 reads TGCGCCAGCAGCCAAGGCCCAGGGGTGAGTGGCTACACCTTC.

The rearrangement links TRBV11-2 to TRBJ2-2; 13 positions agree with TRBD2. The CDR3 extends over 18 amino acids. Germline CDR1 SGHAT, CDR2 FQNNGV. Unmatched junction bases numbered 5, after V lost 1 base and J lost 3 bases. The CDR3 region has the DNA TGTGCCAGCAGCTTAGGACTAGCGGGGGGCAAGTACACCGGGGAGCTGTTTTTT. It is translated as CASSLGLAGGKYTGELFF. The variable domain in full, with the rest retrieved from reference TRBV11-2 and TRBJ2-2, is EAGVAQSPRYKIIEKRQSVAFWCNPISGHATLYWYQQILGQGPKLLIQFQNNGVVDDSQLPKDRFSAERLKGVDSTLKIQPAKLEDSAVYLCASSLGLAGGKYTGELFFGEGSRLTVL.

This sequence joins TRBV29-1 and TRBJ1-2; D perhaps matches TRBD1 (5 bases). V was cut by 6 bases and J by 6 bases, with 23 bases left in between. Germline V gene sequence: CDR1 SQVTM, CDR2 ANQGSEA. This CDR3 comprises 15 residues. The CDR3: CSVRGGVGEIHGYTF. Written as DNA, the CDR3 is TGCAGCGTCCGGGGCGGGGTAGGGGAAATACATGGCTACACCTTC.

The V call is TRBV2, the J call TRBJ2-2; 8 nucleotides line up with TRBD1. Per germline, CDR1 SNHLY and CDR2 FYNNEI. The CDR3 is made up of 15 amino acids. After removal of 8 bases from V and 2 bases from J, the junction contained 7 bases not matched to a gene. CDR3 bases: TGTGCCAGCCGTCCGGGACAGGCAAACACCGGGGAGCTGTTTTTT. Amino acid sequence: CASRPGQANTGELFF.

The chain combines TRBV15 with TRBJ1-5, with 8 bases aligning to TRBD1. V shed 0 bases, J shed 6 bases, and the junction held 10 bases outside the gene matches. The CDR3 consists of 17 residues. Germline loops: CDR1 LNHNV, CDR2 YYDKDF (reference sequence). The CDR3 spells CATSRELTGGGFQPQHF. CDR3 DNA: TGTGCCACCAGCAGAGAGCTTACAGGGGGGGGTTTTCAGCCCCAGCATTTT.

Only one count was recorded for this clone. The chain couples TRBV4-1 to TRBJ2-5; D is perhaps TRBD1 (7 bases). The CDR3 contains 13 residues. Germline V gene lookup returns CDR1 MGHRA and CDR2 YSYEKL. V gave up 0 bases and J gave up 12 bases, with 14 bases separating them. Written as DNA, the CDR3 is TGCGCCAGCAGCCAAGACAGGGGGGTAGTTGAGTACTTC. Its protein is CASSQDRGVVEYF.

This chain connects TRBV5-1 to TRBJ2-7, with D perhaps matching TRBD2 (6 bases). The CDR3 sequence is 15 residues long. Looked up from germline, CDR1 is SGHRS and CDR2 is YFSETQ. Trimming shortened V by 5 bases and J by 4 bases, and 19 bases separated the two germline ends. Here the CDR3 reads CASRKSNPAGYEQYF. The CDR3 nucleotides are TGCGCCAGCAGGAAATCCAACCCCGCGGGGTACGAGCAGTACTTC.

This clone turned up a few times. DNA of the CDR3: TGTGCCAGCAGCTTGGTAGCAGAACTTGGAGAAGAGACCCAGTACTTC. This translates into CASSLVAELGEETQYF. The chain recombines TRBV5-4 with TRBJ2-5; D is uncertain. CDR1 is SGHNT and CDR2 is YYREEE in the germline V gene (reference sequence). CDR3 size: 16 residues. Between the trimmed V and J ends, which lost 0 bases and 3 bases, there was a span of 15 bases.

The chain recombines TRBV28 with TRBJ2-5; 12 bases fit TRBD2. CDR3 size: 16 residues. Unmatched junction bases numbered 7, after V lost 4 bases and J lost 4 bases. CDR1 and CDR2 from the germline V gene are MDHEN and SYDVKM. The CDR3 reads CASSSRTSGVVETQYF. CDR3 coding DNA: TGTGCCAGCAGTTCACGGACTAGCGGGGTGGTAGAGACCCAGTACTTC.